One TCR beta chain is described in this entry. Its antigen is not yet known. Qualities for individual bases were not recorded, and no much larger clone is one base off. The data belong to a study of graft-versus-host responses after intestinal transplantation (dated by TCRdb to the early 2020s). For the study in its entirety: Recipients received multivisceral, liver-intestinal, or isolated intestinal transplants. Every recipient was given anti-thymocyte globulin induction, followed by approximately 3 years of maintenance tacrolimus and steroids. After intestinal transplantation, graft-versus-host and host-versus-graft alloreactive T cell clones in the graft, circulation and bone marrow were tracked using bulk TCR-beta CDR3 sequencing. To identify alloreactive clones, pre-transplant mixed lymphocyte reaction products were sequenced and then compared with unstimulated pre-transplant donor and recipient T cells. The cohort enrolled 24 intestinal transplant recipients including one retransplant, and a few patients lacking pretransplant specimens were excluded. Donor T cell macrochimerism was defined as a peak of at least 4% donor T cells among recipient peripheral blood mononuclear cells. Rather than going through the commercial service, samples from a few later patients were sequenced in-house on an Illumina MiSeq and processed with MiXCR.

The sample's time point label, decoded: cells obtained before transplantation from donor or recipient. CD3+CD4+ and CD3+CD8+ populations were FACS-sorted from unstimulated pre-transplant donor and recipient cells taken from spleen or lymph nodes. The library was generated by the immunoSEQ multiplex PCR assay. In most patients, genomic DNA was isolated using the Qiagen DNeasy Blood and Tissue Kit and sent frozen to Adaptive Biotechnologies for TCR sequencing. Adaptive Biotechnologies carried out high-throughput TCR-beta CDR3 sequencing of genomic DNA for most patients. Processing in the source paper ran as follows. TCR sequencing data were retrieved from Adaptive's ImmunoSEQ software for some 17 patients, whereas a few other patients were processed with MiXCR and VDJtools. To correct CD4 versus CD8 sorting errors, sequences present in both subsets at a frequency ratio below 5:1 were removed. CDR3 nucleotide sequences shared by donor and recipient were removed because the origin of these sequences could not be assigned. Alloreactive clones required at least 2-fold expansion over unstimulated cells and minimum CFSE-low frequency of 0.002% (template counts) or 0.001% (read counts). Clones detected in sequenced pre-transplant spleen, lymph node, or MLR CFSE-low populations of the donor or recipient were defined as mappable. Cumulative frequency of alloreactive clones was calculated as a percentage of all sequences weighted by copy number. TCRdb stores this immuneACCESS table with in-frame sequences only. Part of the clones is absent; in the studies checked, under half of the shortfall reflects unresolved V genes, and no reason is known for the rest. D and trimming come from the DNA, and the V and J calls and clone size come from that table. This sample lists 100,000 to 120,000 clones; just over 90% were detected once. Clones ranked in the top ten supply 0.4% to 0.55% of the sample.

The full study reports these points: GvH clones were detected in recipient bone marrow, and some appeared earlier in ileal mucosa or blood, consistent with an intestinal mucosal origin. Peak levels of circulating GvH clones were associated with declines in HvG clones early after transplant. The relatively low number and heterogeneity of intestinal transplant patients limited the conclusions. In patients with donor T cell macrochimerism, the allografts had high GvH to HvG T cell clonal ratios.

The germline V gene supplies CDR1 SGDLS and CDR2 YYNGEE. V loses 0 bases at its end and J loses 4 bases; junction bases beyond the gene matches: 8. From the cysteine through the phenylalanine, the CDR3 covers 17 amino acids. The sequence is cut down to CDR3 DNA, 51 bases in frame from base 1. The sequencing here drew on unstimulated CD8+ T cells sorted from spleen or lymph node cells, taken before intestinal transplant. The sequence derives from a human donor who received an intestinal transplant. The chain is assembled from TRBV9 and TRBJ2-3; 10 bases in the middle match TRBD2. The CDR3: CASSVDSLAGVSDTQYF. The bases are TGTGCCAGCAGCGTAGATTCGCTAGCGGGAGTGTCAGATACGCAGTATTTT.